Presented here are 17 T cell receptor beta chains from one specimen sequenced in a study of technical replicates of blood from a few donors. Profiled with immunoSEQ multiplex PCR; TCRdb holds only in-frame clones, not every one. This table has roughly 65,000 clones, approximately 83% appearing once. Source material: PBMCs. The source of these receptors is a human donor in good health. Some clones in this sample may be carry-over from other donors' samples.

The V gene is TRBV27, the J gene TRBJ2-7; unclear D gene. V was shortened by 5 bases and J by 2 bases, with 16 bases between the two germline ends. The germline CDR1 and CDR2 sequences are MNHEY and SMNVEV (reference sequence). This CDR3 is built from 15 residues. The CDR3: CASSHRRQEPYEQYF. For the CDR3, the DNA is TGTGCCAGCAGTCATAGACGGCAGGAACCCTACGAGCAGTACTTC.

The CDR3 DNA reads as TGTGCCTGGAGTGTATGGGAGACCGGGGAGCTGTTTTTT. It yields the protein CAWSVWETGELFF. This sequence joins TRBV30 and TRBJ2-2; possibly TRBD2 for D (5 bases). The CDR3 extends over 13 amino acids. The germline gives CDR1 GTSNPN, CDR2 SVGIG (reference sequence). V dropped 0 bases and J dropped 5 bases, with 7 bases sitting between them.

This chain connects TRBV4-1 to TRBJ2-2; 9 bases line up with TRBD1. This CDR3 region has 15 residues. CDR1 and CDR2 from the germline V gene are MGHRA and YSYEKL. V was pared by 6 bases and J by 3 bases, with 5 bases of the junction left unmatched. CDR3 in DNA: TGCGCCAGCAGTTTGGGACAGGGATACACCGGGGAGCTGTTTTTT. Translating it yields CASSLGQGYTGELFF.

The chain employs TRBV7-9 and TRBJ1-2; the D gene is possibly TRBD1 (5 bases). V was trimmed by 2 bases and J by 12 bases, leaving 13 bases between them. The CDR3 spans 12 residues. Germline CDR1 is SEHNR and CDR2 is FQNEAQ (reference sequence). The CDR3, as DNA: TGTGCCAGCAGCTTACCGGTGGGGGGACACACCTTC. Translation gives CASSLPVGGHTF.

This chain uses TRBV6-5 with TRBJ1-1; D gene unclear. V was trimmed by 0 bases and J by 7 bases, leaving 18 bases between them. CDR1 and CDR2 (germline): MNHEY, SVGAGI. The CDR3 is made up of 16 amino acids. This chain's CDR3 is CASSYSAGFKRGEAFF. CDR3 coding DNA: TGTGCCAGCAGTTACTCGGCCGGTTTTAAACGGGGTGAAGCTTTCTTT.

CDR3 residues: CASSQGTGPDTQYF. The CDR3 DNA reads as TGTGCCAGCAGCCAGGGGACAGGGCCAGATACGCAGTATTTT. This chain links TRBV4-2 with TRBJ2-3; 9 nucleotides line up with TRBD1. V lost 3 bases to trimming and J lost 4 bases; unmatched junction nucleotides: 2. The germline gives CDR1 LGHNA, CDR2 YNFKEQ. The length of the CDR3 is 14 residues.

The chain links TRBV11-2 to TRBJ1-3; 11 nucleotides match TRBD1. The ends lost 4 bases at V and 0 bases at J; junction bases unmatched: 2. The V gene's germline CDR1 is SGHAT and CDR2 FQNNGV. The CDR3 spans 16 residues. The CDR3 is CASSYGTGGSGNTIYF. The CDR3 DNA follows: TGTGCCAGCAGCTACGGGACAGGGGGCTCTGGAAACACCATATATTTT.

The CDR3 coding sequence is TGTGCCAGCAGCCTGGGGAGGACTAGCGGGGGAGTTGGGGGTAAGGAGACCCAGTACTTC. Protein product: CASSLGRTSGGVGGKETQYF. The rearrangement links TRBV9 to TRBJ2-5, with 13 bases fitting TRBD2. The CDR3 runs 20 residues. With V trimmed by 4 bases and J by 5 bases, 20 bases remained unmatched. The V gene's germline CDR1 is SGDLS and CDR2 YYNGEE.

The chain combines TRBV5-1 with TRBJ2-3; 13 bases are shared with TRBD2. The V and J ends lost 4 bases and 2 bases, in that order; junction bases with no gene match: 7. From germline, CDR1 is SGHRS and CDR2 YFSETQ. CDR3 length equals 17 residues. The DNA of the CDR3 is TGCGCCAGCAGCCCGGTGACTAGCGGGGGGTCCACAGATACGCAGTATTTT. It translates to CASSPVTSGGSTDTQYF.

The rearrangement joins TRBV10-3 to TRBJ2-3; 12 positions agree with TRBD2. Germline lookup yields CDR1 ENHRY and CDR2 SYGVKD. Trimming cost V 2 bases and J 5 bases; bases outside gene matches: 8. CDR3 length equals 17 residues. The CDR3 protein is CAISEKRLAGVVDTQYF. Here the CDR3 DNA reads TGTGCCATCAGTGAGAAGAGACTAGCGGGAGTAGTAGATACGCAGTATTTT.

This sequence joins TRBV4-2 and TRBJ2-5; no reliable D call. With 0 bases removed from V and 1 base from J, the gap between germline ends came to 3 bases. Germline V CDR1 and CDR2: LGHNA, YNFKEQ. This CDR3 is built from 13 residues. CDR3 in amino acids: CASSQDSQETQYF. Written as DNA, the CDR3 is TGTGCCAGCAGCCAAGACTCCCAAGAGACCCAGTACTTC.

This clone was counted once. CDR3 region: CASRSPRDLAGGRSDEQYF. The CDR3 DNA follows: TGTGCAAGTCGCTCACCCCGAGACCTAGCGGGGGGTAGGTCCGACGAGCAGTACTTC. The chain recombines TRBV12-2 with TRBJ2-7; the D segment call TRBD2 is taken from the table without a DNA check. TRBV12-2 is designated a pseudogene. The CDR3 contains 19 residues.

This chain connects TRBV4-3 to TRBJ2-3; 9 bases line up with TRBD2. Germline CDR1 LGHNA, CDR2 YSLEER. There are 16 residues in the CDR3. V was pared by 4 bases and J by 6 bases, with 11 bases of the junction left unmatched. CDR3 coding DNA: TGCGCCAGCAGCCTCCCCCCTGGCGGGAGGGCTGATACGCAGTATTTT. Its translation is CASSLPPGGRADTQYF.

The genes are TRBV21-1 and TRBJ2-7; TRBD1, the table's D call, lacks a check against the DNA. TRBV21-1 is recorded as a pseudogene. The CDR3 is 15 residues long. CDR3 in DNA: TGTGCCAGCAGCACCTTGGGACAGGGGGCCCACGAGCAGTACTTC. The encoded protein is CASSTLGQGAHEQYF.

This chain joins TRBV6-1 and TRBJ1-2, with D possibly matching TRBD1 (6 bases). V lost 10 bases and J 8 bases, leaving 14 bases between the germline ends. Per germline, CDR1 MNHNS and CDR2 SASEGT. The CDR3 totals 11 residues. The CDR3 loop is CATQQGRGYTF. In DNA, the CDR3 is TGTGCCACCCAACAGGGAAGGGGCTACACCTTC.

The V call is TRBV7-3, the J call TRBJ1-2, with D unclear. CDR1 is SGHTA, CDR2 FQGTGA, per germline. This CDR3 spans 14 amino acids. V lost 3 bases and J lost 4, with 12 bases in between. The DNA for the CDR3 is TGTGCCAGCAGCTTCGCACGCGGCGGCTATGGCTACACCTTC. It is translated as CASSFARGGYGYTF.

The chain couples TRBV27 to TRBJ2-1, with 7 positions matching TRBD1. V lost 6 bases to trimming and J lost 7 bases; unmatched junction nucleotides: 9. Germline V lookup: CDR1 MNHEY, CDR2 SMNVEV (reference sequence). The CDR3 has 14 amino acids. This CDR3 reads CASSPRQGSNEQFF. The CDR3 DNA sequence: TGTGCCAGCAGCCCAAGACAGGGTAGTAATGAGCAGTTCTTC.